These T cell receptor beta chains were read from a single sample in a study of blood T cell repertoires in COVID-19. Measured with immunoSEQ multiplex PCR; TCRdb has only the in-frame clones, and not every one. This sample has about 33,000 clones; about 85% occur once, and the top ten carry around 20%. Sequencing was performed on peripheral blood. The receptors here all came from a man aged 55-75 years with acute or convalescent COVID-19. Each CDR3 is given with its conserved first and last residue. Fields, in order: clone size, D gene, V gene, J gene, CDR3 DNA, CDR3 protein. D genes are given only for firm matches. Rows may omit the clone size; those that give it use once, few, many or a size class.

abundance: .; d_gene: .; v_gene: TRBV19; j_gene: TRBJ1-4; CDR3nt: TGTGCCAGTAGTCACCCCAGGGAAGGAGAAAAACTGTTTTTT; CDR3aa: CASSHPREGEKLFF
abundance: .; d_gene: .; v_gene: TRBV5-1; j_gene: TRBJ2-3; CDR3nt: TGCGCCAGCAGCCTCTACGGCACAGATACGCAGTATTTT; CDR3aa: CASSLYGTDTQYF
abundance: large; d_gene: .; v_gene: TRBV5-4; j_gene: TRBJ2-1; CDR3nt: TGTGCCAGCAGCTTGGAACTTATCAATGAGCAGTTCTTC; CDR3aa: CASSLELINEQFF
abundance: .; d_gene: .; v_gene: TRBV7-2; j_gene: TRBJ2-1; CDR3nt: TGTGCCAGCAGCTCCCCAGACATTCGTAGCTCCTACAATGAGCAGTTCTTC; CDR3aa: CASSSPDIRSSYNEQFF
abundance: .; d_gene: TRBD2; v_gene: TRBV11-2; j_gene: TRBJ2-3; CDR3nt: TGTGCCAGCAGCTTAGTGGTCCGGTCTAGCGGGAGTTACACAGATACGCAGTATTTT; CDR3aa: CASSLVVRSSGSYTDTQYF
abundance: .; d_gene: TRBD1; v_gene: TRBV27; j_gene: TRBJ2-1; CDR3nt: TGTGCCAGCAGTTTATCGGGGACAGGGGGTTGGTATGAGCAGTTCTTC; CDR3aa: CASSLSGTGGWYEQFF
abundance: .; d_gene: TRBD1; v_gene: TRBV6-6; j_gene: TRBJ2-7; CDR3nt: TGTGCCAGCAGTTACTCGATAGGGACAGGGGGCAACGAGCAGTACTTC; CDR3aa: CASSYSIGTGGNEQYF
abundance: once; d_gene: .; v_gene: TRBV7-9; j_gene: TRBJ1-2; CDR3nt: TGTGCCAGCAGCCCTTCGTATGCGGGCAGAGGCGCCTATGGCTACACCTTC; CDR3aa: CASSPSYAGRGAYGYTF
abundance: .; d_gene: .; v_gene: TRBV12-3/TRBV12-4; j_gene: TRBJ1-2; CDR3nt: TGTGCCAGCAGCCTAGGCAGCTATGGCTACACCTTC; CDR3aa: CASSLGSYGYTF
abundance: .; d_gene: TRBD2; v_gene: TRBV5-1; j_gene: TRBJ2-1; CDR3nt: TGCGCCAGCAGCTTGGATGCGGGAGGGCCAAATGAGCAGTTCTTC; CDR3aa: CASSLDAGGPNEQFF
abundance: .; d_gene: TRBD1; v_gene: TRBV10-3; j_gene: TRBJ1-1; CDR3nt: TGTGCCATCAGAGGACAGGGGAACACTGAAGCTTTCTTT; CDR3aa: CAIRGQGNTEAFF
abundance: .; d_gene: TRBD1; v_gene: TRBV19; j_gene: TRBJ2-2; CDR3nt: TGTGCCAGTACCTCAGGGGGACGCCCGAACACCGGGGAGCTGTTTTTT; CDR3aa: CASTSGGRPNTGELFF
abundance: .; d_gene: .; v_gene: TRBV15; j_gene: TRBJ2-1; CDR3nt: TGTGCCACCAGCAGATTTCAGGGGACGGGGCAGTTCTTC; CDR3aa: CATSRFQGTGQFF
abundance: .; d_gene: .; v_gene: TRBV5-4; j_gene: TRBJ2-2; CDR3nt: TGTGCCAGCAGCAACCCGGGACACCCCACCGGGGAGCTGTTTTTT; CDR3aa: CASSNPGHPTGELFF
abundance: few; d_gene: TRBD1; v_gene: TRBV12-5; j_gene: TRBJ2-1; CDR3nt: TGTGCTAGTGGTACACCAGGGGGAAATGAGCAGTTCTTC; CDR3aa: CASGTPGGNEQFF
abundance: .; d_gene: TRBD1; v_gene: TRBV3-1/TRBV3-2; j_gene: TRBJ2-7; CDR3nt: TGTGCCAGCAGCCAAGGAAGGCTTCTACAGGGGAGCTACGAGCAGTACTTC; CDR3aa: CASSQGRLLQGSYEQYF
abundance: .; d_gene: .; v_gene: TRBV9; j_gene: TRBJ2-3; CDR3nt: TGTGCCAGCAGCGTAGAAGCATTCACAGATACGCAGTATTTT; CDR3aa: CASSVEAFTDTQYF
abundance: .; d_gene: .; v_gene: TRBV27; j_gene: TRBJ1-5; CDR3nt: TGTGCCAGCAGTGGGGGGGGGCCCCAGCATTTT; CDR3aa: CASSGGGPQHF
abundance: .; d_gene: TRBD1; v_gene: TRBV5-4; j_gene: TRBJ1-2; CDR3nt: TGTGCCAGCACCAAGCCGGGACAGGGAGGGTATGGCTACACCTTC; CDR3aa: CASTKPGQGGYGYTF
abundance: once; d_gene: TRBD2; v_gene: TRBV10-3; j_gene: TRBJ2-3; CDR3nt: TGTGCCATCAGTGAGGGACTAGCGGGAATCACAGATACGCAGTATTTT; CDR3aa: CAISEGLAGITDTQYF
abundance: few; d_gene: TRBD1; v_gene: TRBV18; j_gene: TRBJ1-1; CDR3nt: TGTGCCAGCTCACCTGAGCAGGGGGGAGGCACTGAAGCTTTCTTT; CDR3aa: CASSPEQGGGTEAFF
abundance: .; d_gene: TRBD2; v_gene: TRBV9; j_gene: TRBJ2-5; CDR3nt: TGTGCCAGCAGCACAGAGGGAGGGCTCTTCCAAGAGACCCAGTACTTC; CDR3aa: CASSTEGGLFQETQYF
abundance: .; d_gene: .; v_gene: TRBV2; j_gene: TRBJ1-5; CDR3nt: TGTGCCAGCAGTGTTACAGGGAATCAGCCCCAGCATTTT; CDR3aa: CASSVTGNQPQHF
abundance: .; d_gene: TRBD2; v_gene: TRBV7-9; j_gene: TRBJ2-2; CDR3nt: TGTGCCAGCAGCTGGGGGACTAGTGACCCCGGGGAGCTGTTTTTT; CDR3aa: CASSWGTSDPGELFF
abundance: .; d_gene: .; v_gene: TRBV19; j_gene: TRBJ2-3; CDR3nt: TGTGCCAGTTCGACCGGGAGAGCGGGCACAGATACGCAGTATTTT; CDR3aa: CASSTGRAGTDTQYF
abundance: .; d_gene: TRBD1; v_gene: TRBV7-7; j_gene: TRBJ2-2; CDR3nt: TGTGCTAGCAGCGTGACGTGGGACAGGGCGAACACCGGGGAGCTGTTTTTT; CDR3aa: CASSVTWDRANTGELFF
abundance: .; d_gene: .; v_gene: TRBV4-2; j_gene: TRBJ2-1; CDR3nt: TGTGCCAGCAGCCCCCAACAGAGCTCCTACAATGAGCAGTTCTTC; CDR3aa: CASSPQQSSYNEQFF
abundance: .; d_gene: TRBD2; v_gene: TRBV7-9; j_gene: TRBJ2-3; CDR3nt: TGTGCCAGCAGCTTCGCTCGGCTAGCGGGTGAAGATACGCAGTATTTT; CDR3aa: CASSFARLAGEDTQYF
abundance: .; d_gene: .; v_gene: TRBV27; j_gene: TRBJ1-1; CDR3nt: TGTGCCAGCAGTCCCCGCAGGGTTGACACTGAAGCTTTCTTT; CDR3aa: CASSPRRVDTEAFF
abundance: .; d_gene: TRBD2; v_gene: TRBV19; j_gene: TRBJ2-1; CDR3nt: TGTGCCAGTAGTATAGCTGCGGGAGGAGATTACAATGAGCAGTTCTTC; CDR3aa: CASSIAAGGDYNEQFF
abundance: .; d_gene: .; v_gene: TRBV5-1; j_gene: TRBJ2-5; CDR3nt: TGCGCCAGCAGCTTGGCCGGAGAGACCCAGTACTTC; CDR3aa: CASSLAGETQYF
abundance: once; d_gene: TRBD1; v_gene: TRBV4-3; j_gene: TRBJ2-5; CDR3nt: TGCGCCAGCAGCCAAGACGTGGGGCAGGGGGCTGAGACCCAGTACTTC; CDR3aa: CASSQDVGQGAETQYF
abundance: .; d_gene: .; v_gene: TRBV2; j_gene: TRBJ1-6; CDR3nt: TGTGCCAGCAGCCCTGCTGGGCATGGTTCACCCCTCCACTTT; CDR3aa: CASSPAGHGSPLHF
abundance: .; d_gene: .; v_gene: TRBV2; j_gene: TRBJ2-1; CDR3nt: TGTGCCAGCAGTGGTCAACAGTACAATGAGCAGTTCTTC; CDR3aa: CASSGQQYNEQFF
abundance: .; d_gene: .; v_gene: TRBV29-1; j_gene: TRBJ2-3; CDR3nt: TGCAGCGTTACCAGGGGTTTAACAGATACGCAGTATTTT; CDR3aa: CSVTRGLTDTQYF
abundance: .; d_gene: TRBD1; v_gene: TRBV30; j_gene: TRBJ1-1; CDR3nt: TGTGCCTGGAGAACCGGGACAGGCTTACCTTTGAGCACTGAAGCTTTCTTT; CDR3aa: CAWRTGTGLPLSTEAFF
abundance: .; d_gene: .; v_gene: TRBV15; j_gene: TRBJ1-1; CDR3nt: TGTGCCACCAGCTTCTCGGGCACTGAAGCTTTCTTT; CDR3aa: CATSFSGTEAFF
abundance: .; d_gene: .; v_gene: TRBV5-4; j_gene: TRBJ2-3; CDR3nt: TGTGCCAGCAGCTTGGGTGGTTCGAGCAGGGGAGGGACAGATACGCAGTATTTT; CDR3aa: CASSLGGSSRGGTDTQYF
abundance: .; d_gene: .; v_gene: TRBV27; j_gene: TRBJ1-1; CDR3nt: TGTGCCAGCAGTTGGGGGCAGGGCAATTTGGCTTTCTTT; CDR3aa: CASSWGQGNLAFF
abundance: .; d_gene: .; v_gene: TRBV27; j_gene: TRBJ1-1; CDR3nt: TGTGCCAGCAGCTTCCAGGGCCCGAACACTGAAGCTTTCTTT; CDR3aa: CASSFQGPNTEAFF
abundance: few; d_gene: .; v_gene: TRBV5-1; j_gene: TRBJ1-5; CDR3nt: TGCGCCAGCAGCTTAAGCCCTAATCAGCCCCAGCATTTT; CDR3aa: CASSLSPNQPQHF
abundance: .; d_gene: .; v_gene: TRBV5-1; j_gene: TRBJ2-1; CDR3nt: TGCGCCAGCAGCTCGGACTACCCGAATGAGCAGTTCTTC; CDR3aa: CASSSDYPNEQFF
abundance: .; d_gene: .; v_gene: TRBV12-3/TRBV12-4; j_gene: TRBJ2-2; CDR3nt: TGTGCCAGCAGTTTACAGAACACCGGGGAGCTGTTTTTT; CDR3aa: CASSLQNTGELFF
abundance: .; d_gene: .; v_gene: TRBV18; j_gene: TRBJ1-2; CDR3nt: TGTGCCAGCTCACTCCAGGTTAACTATGGCTACACCTTC; CDR3aa: CASSLQVNYGYTF
abundance: .; d_gene: .; v_gene: TRBV7-2; j_gene: TRBJ2-2; CDR3nt: TGTGCCAGCAGCTTAGACGACAGGCAAACCGGGGAGCTGTTTTTT; CDR3aa: CASSLDDRQTGELFF
abundance: .; d_gene: TRBD1; v_gene: TRBV10-3; j_gene: TRBJ1-6; CDR3nt: TGTGCCATCAGTGAGTCGACCGGGACAGGGATTTCACCCCTCCACTTT; CDR3aa: CAISESTGTGISPLHF
abundance: once; d_gene: .; v_gene: TRBV4-2; j_gene: TRBJ2-6; CDR3nt: TGTGCCAGCAGCCATGAACAAGACAGCCCCTCTGGGGCCAACGTCCTGACTTTC; CDR3aa: CASSHEQDSPSGANVLTF
abundance: .; d_gene: .; v_gene: TRBV5-1; j_gene: TRBJ1-2; CDR3nt: TGCGCCAGCACGGACGGGACTAACTATGGCTACACCTTC; CDR3aa: CASTDGTNYGYTF
abundance: .; d_gene: TRBD1; v_gene: TRBV7-9; j_gene: TRBJ1-1; CDR3nt: TGTGCCAGCAGCCGACAGGGCTGGACTGAAGCTTTCTTT; CDR3aa: CASSRQGWTEAFF
abundance: .; d_gene: .; v_gene: TRBV3-1/TRBV3-2; j_gene: TRBJ2-6; CDR3nt: TGTGCCAGCAGCCAAAGGGGTGAGGCCAACGTCCTGACTTTC; CDR3aa: CASSQRGEANVLTF
abundance: .; d_gene: .; v_gene: TRBV2; j_gene: TRBJ2-5; CDR3nt: TGTGCCAGCAGCACGAGCAGGGCGATGGGTACCCAGTACTTC; CDR3aa: CASSTSRAMGTQYF
abundance: .; d_gene: .; v_gene: TRBV10-2; j_gene: TRBJ1-2; CDR3nt: TGCGCCAGCAGTAGAGAGGAGAACTATGGCTACACCTTC; CDR3aa: CASSREENYGYTF
abundance: .; d_gene: TRBD1; v_gene: TRBV18; j_gene: TRBJ1-1; CDR3nt: TGTGCCAGCTCACGCGGACAGGGAAGGACTGAAGCTTTCTTT; CDR3aa: CASSRGQGRTEAFF
abundance: .; d_gene: .; v_gene: TRBV11-2; j_gene: TRBJ2-3; CDR3nt: TGTGCCAGCAGCTTGGGCCAGGCCACAGATACGCAGTATTTT; CDR3aa: CASSLGQATDTQYF
abundance: .; d_gene: TRBD1; v_gene: TRBV15; j_gene: TRBJ2-1; CDR3nt: TGTGCCACCAGCAGAGACGACAGGGTGCGGCGCAATGAGCAGTTCTTC; CDR3aa: CATSRDDRVRRNEQFF
abundance: .; d_gene: TRBD1; v_gene: TRBV6-1; j_gene: TRBJ1-5; CDR3nt: TGTGCCAGCAGTGCCTCTCCAGACAGGGGCTACCAGCCCCAGCATTTT; CDR3aa: CASSASPDRGYQPQHF